The clone carrying this T cell receptor beta chain was picked up a small number of times. The data belong to a study of cytomegalovirus exposure and HLA in healthy donors. The ends lost 1 base at V and 6 bases at J; junction bases unmatched: 19. From germline, CDR1 is SGHNT and CDR2 YYREEE (reference sequence). The CDR3 runs 18 residues. PCR employed 60 Vbeta and 13 Jbeta primers. Sequencing used immunoSEQ multiplex PCR; TCRdb keeps in-frame clones, though not all of them. The sample holds 150,000 to 200,000 clones, roughly 88% seen once. The sequencing input was PBMCs. The sequence was obtained from a boy aged 2-15 years in good health and CMV-seronegative. This chain joins TRBV5-4 and TRBJ2-7; 7 nucleotides line up with TRBD1. As DNA, the CDR3 is TGTGCCAGCAGCTTGTTTCCCCCCACCGGGACAGTTAAGGCCGAGCAGTACTTC. It yields the protein CASSLFPPTGTVKAEQYF.